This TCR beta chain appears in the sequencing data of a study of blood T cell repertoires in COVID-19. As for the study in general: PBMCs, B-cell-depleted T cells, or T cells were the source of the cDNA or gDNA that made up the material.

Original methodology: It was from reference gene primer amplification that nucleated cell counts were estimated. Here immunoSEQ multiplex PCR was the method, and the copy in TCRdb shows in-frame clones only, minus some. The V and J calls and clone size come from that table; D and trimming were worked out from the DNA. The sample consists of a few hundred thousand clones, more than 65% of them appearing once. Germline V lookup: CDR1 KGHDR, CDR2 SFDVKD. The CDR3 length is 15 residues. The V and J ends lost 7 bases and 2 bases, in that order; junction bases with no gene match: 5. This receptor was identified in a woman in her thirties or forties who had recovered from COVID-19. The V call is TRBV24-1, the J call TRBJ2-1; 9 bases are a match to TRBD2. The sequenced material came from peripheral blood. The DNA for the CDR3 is TGTGCCACCAGCGCGGGGGGGCCCGCCTACAATGAGCAGTTCTTC. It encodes CATSAGGPAYNEQFF.